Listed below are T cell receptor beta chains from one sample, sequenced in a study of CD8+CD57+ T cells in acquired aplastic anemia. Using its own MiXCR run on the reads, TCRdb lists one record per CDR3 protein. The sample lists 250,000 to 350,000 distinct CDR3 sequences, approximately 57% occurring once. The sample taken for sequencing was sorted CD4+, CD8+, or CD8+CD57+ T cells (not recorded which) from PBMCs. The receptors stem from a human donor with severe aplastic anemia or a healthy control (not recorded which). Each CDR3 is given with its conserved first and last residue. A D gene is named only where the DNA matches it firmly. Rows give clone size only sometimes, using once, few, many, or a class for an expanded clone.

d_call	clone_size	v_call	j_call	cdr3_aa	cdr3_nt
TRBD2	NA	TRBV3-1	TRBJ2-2	CASSGAGDTGELFF	TGTGCCAGCAGCGGGGCGGGAGACACCGGGGAGCTGTTTTTT
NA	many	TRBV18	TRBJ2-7	CASSTWDWPTGQYF	TGTGCCAGCTCAACCTGGGACTGGCCAACGGGGCAGTACTTC
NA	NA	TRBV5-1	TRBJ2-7	CASSPIVSGYREQYF	TGCGCCAGCAGCCCTATCGTATCAGGGTATCGCGAGCAGTACTTC
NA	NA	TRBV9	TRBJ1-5	CASSAEVVRNQPQHF	TGTGCCAGCAGCGCAGAGGTGGTACGCAATCAGCCCCAGCATTTT
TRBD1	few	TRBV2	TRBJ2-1	CASSEMDRGLYNEQFF	TGTGCCAGCAGTGAGATGGACAGGGGGCTTTACAATGAGCAGTTCTTC
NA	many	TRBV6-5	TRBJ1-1	CASRSAPNGEAFF	TGTGCCAGCAGGTCTGCCCCTAACGGTGAAGCTTTCTTT
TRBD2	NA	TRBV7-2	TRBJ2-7	CASSLERGAYEQYF	TGTGCCAGCAGCTTGGAGCGGGGAGCCTACGAGCAGTACTTC
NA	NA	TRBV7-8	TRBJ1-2	CASSLGTGRVYGYTF	TGTGCCAGCAGCTTAGGAACAGGGAGGGTCTATGGCTACACCTTC
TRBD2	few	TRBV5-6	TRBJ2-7	CASEAGTSGYEQYF	TGTGCCAGCGAAGCCGGGACTAGCGGCTACGAGCAGTACTTC
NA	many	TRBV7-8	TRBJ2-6	CASSLGGISGANVLTF	TGTGCCAGCAGCTTAGGCGGAATCTCTGGGGCCAACGTCCTGACTTTC
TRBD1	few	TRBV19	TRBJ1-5	CATSLGQGTGQPQHF	TGTGCCACCTCCCTGGGACAGGGGACGGGTCAGCCCCAGCATTTT
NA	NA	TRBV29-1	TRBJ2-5	CSVMGQTRETQYF	TGCAGCGTTATGGGCCAAACCCGGGAGACCCAGTACTTC
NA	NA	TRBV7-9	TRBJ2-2	CASSLRGRGELFF	TGTGCCAGCAGCTTAAGAGGCCGCGGGGAGCTGTTTTTT
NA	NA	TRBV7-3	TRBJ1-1	CASSYGYASNTEAFF	TGTGCCAGCAGCTATGGGTACGCCTCGAACACTGAAGCTTTCTTT
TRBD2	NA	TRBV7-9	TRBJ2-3	CASGLADTDTQYF	TGTGCCAGCGGCCTAGCGGACACAGATACGCAGTATTTT
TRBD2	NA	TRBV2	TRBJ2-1	CASSDPAASGRNNEQFF	TGTGCCAGCAGTGATCCCGCAGCTAGCGGGAGAAACAATGAGCAGTTCTTC
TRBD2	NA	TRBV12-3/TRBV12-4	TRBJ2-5	CASSPGGQETQYF	TGTGCCAGCAGCCCGGGGGGCCAAGAGACCCAGTACTTC
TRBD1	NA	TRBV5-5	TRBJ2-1	CASSSMVRTGGRNEQFF	TGTGCCAGCAGCTCCATGGTTCGGACAGGGGGGCGGAATGAGCAGTTCTTC
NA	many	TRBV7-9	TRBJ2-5	CASSLDRWGQETQYF	TGTGCCAGCAGCTTAGACCGGTGGGGGCAAGAGACCCAGTACTTC
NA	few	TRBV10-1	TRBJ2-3	CPSITANWADTQYF	TGCCCTAGCATAACGGCTAACTGGGCAGATACGCAGTATTTT
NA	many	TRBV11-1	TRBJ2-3	CASSLERNTDTQYF	TGTGCCAGCAGCTTAGAACGGAACACAGATACGCAGTATTTT
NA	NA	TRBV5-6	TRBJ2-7	CASNLGTPRTSYEQYF	TGTGCCAGCAACTTAGGGACACCGAGAACCTCCTACGAGCAGTACTTC
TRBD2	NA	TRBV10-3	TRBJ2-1	CAISSTSGDNEQFF	TGTGCCATCAGTAGTACTAGCGGCGACAATGAGCAGTTCTTC
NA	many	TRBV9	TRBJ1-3	CASSVTDTPGNTIYF	TGTGCCAGCAGCGTAACAGATACACCAGGAAACACCATATATTTT
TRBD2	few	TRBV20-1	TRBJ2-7	CSASSAGLNEQYF	TGCAGTGCTAGTTCAGCGGGGCTTAACGAGCAGTACTTC
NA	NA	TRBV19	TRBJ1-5	CASNLGNSNQPQHF	TGTGCCAGTAATCTGGGGAATAGCAATCAGCCCCAGCATTTT
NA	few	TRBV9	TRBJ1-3	CASSVNGNSGNTIYF	TGTGCCAGCAGCGTAAATGGCAACTCTGGAAACACCATATATTTT
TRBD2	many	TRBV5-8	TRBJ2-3	CASSLERTSGGSDTQYF	TGTGCCAGCAGCTTGGAGAGGACTAGCGGGGGATCAGATACGCAGTATTTT
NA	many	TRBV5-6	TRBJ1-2	CASSLKIGQSNYGYTF	TGTGCCAGCAGCCTCAAGATTGGGCAGTCTAACTATGGCTACACCTTC
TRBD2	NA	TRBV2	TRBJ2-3	CASSAGLAGGQGTQYF	TGTGCCAGCAGTGCGGGACTAGCGGGGGGGCAAGGTACGCAGTATTTT
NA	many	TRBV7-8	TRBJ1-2	CASSLGRTGTNYGYTF	TGTGCCAGCAGCTTAGGTCGTACAGGAACTAACTATGGCTACACCTTC
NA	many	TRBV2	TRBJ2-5	CASSAVSQETQYF	TGTGCCAGCAGTGCCGTAAGTCAAGAGACCCAGTACTTC
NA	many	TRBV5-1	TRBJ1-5	CASKANQPQHF	TGCGCCAGCAAGGCCAATCAGCCCCAGCATTTT
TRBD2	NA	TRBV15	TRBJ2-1	CATSRDRGRVHEQFF	TGTGCCACCAGCAGAGATCGAGGGAGGGTTCATGAGCAGTTCTTC
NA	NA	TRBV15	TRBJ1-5	CATSRDRGVNQPQHF	TGTGCCACCAGCAGAGATCGAGGGGTCAATCAGCCCCAGCATTTT
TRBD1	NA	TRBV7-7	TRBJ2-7	CASSPDRGKAYEQYF	TGTGCTAGCAGCCCGGACAGGGGAAAGGCCTACGAGCAGTACTTC
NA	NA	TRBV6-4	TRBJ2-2	CASSVSENTGELFF	TGTGCCAGCAGTGTAAGCGAAAACACCGGGGAGCTGTTTTTT
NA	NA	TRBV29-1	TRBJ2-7	CSVEGQGNAEQYF	TGCAGCGTTGAAGGGCAGGGGAATGCCGAGCAGTACTTC
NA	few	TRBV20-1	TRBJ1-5	CSASPFLGGGINQPQHF	TGCAGTGCTAGCCCGTTTCTTGGCGGGGGCATTAATCAGCCCCAGCATTTT
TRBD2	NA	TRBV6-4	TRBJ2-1	CASSDTSGGAYNEQFF	TGTGCCAGCAGTGACACAAGCGGGGGGGCCTACAATGAGCAGTTCTTC
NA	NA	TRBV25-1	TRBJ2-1	CASQQGGHNEQFF	TGTGCCAGTCAGCAAGGGGGGCACAATGAGCAGTTCTTC
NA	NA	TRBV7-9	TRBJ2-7	CASSLVALGLEQYF	TGTGCCAGCAGCTTAGTCGCCCTGGGGCTCGAGCAGTACTTC
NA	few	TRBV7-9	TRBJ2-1	CASSTRGLQGDEQFF	TGTGCCAGCAGCACTCGAGGACTACAAGGGGATGAGCAGTTCTTC
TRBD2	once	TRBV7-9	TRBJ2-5	CASSSRLAGGAETQYF	TGTGCCAGCAGCTCGAGACTAGCGGGAGGAGCAGAGACCCAGTACTTC
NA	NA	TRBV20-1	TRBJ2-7	CSARLPYEQYF	TGCAGTGCTAGGCTCCCCTACGAGCAGTACTTC
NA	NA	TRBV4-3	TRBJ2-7	CASSQDTRSGSYEQYF	TGCGCCAGCAGCCAAGATACTCGGTCCGGGTCCTACGAGCAGTACTTC
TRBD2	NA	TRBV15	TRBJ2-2	CATSAGTSAGELFF	TGTGCCACCAGCGCCGGGACTAGCGCCGGGGAGCTGTTTTTT
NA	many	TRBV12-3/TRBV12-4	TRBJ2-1	CASSFPSIYNEQFF	TGTGCCAGCAGTTTCCCTAGTATCTACAATGAGCAGTTCTTC
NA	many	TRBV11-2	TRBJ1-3	CASSLGTELYGNTIYF	TGTGCCAGCAGCTTAGGCACAGAATTATATGGAAACACCATATATTTT
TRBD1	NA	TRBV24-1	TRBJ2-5	CATSGMSNRGKETQYF	TGTGCCACCAGTGGGATGTCAAACAGGGGGAAAGAGACCCAGTACTTC